A selection of T cell receptor beta chains follows, all from one sample in a study of blood T cells in healthy people across ages. Each CDR3 protein is one row after TCRdb ran MiXCR on the 5' RACE reads. The table lists hundreds of thousands of distinct CDR3 sequences, more than 45% of them singletons, with 13% in the top ten. Sequencing was performed on blood. The receptors were gathered from an elderly woman in good health. CDR3s include the opening cysteine and the closing phenylalanine or tryptophan. Each record gives: clone size, J gene, D gene, V gene, CDR3 protein, CDR3 DNA. D genes are given only for firm matches. The listing skips clone size in some rows; elsewhere it reads once, few, many or a size class.

many,TRBJ2-5,.,TRBV20-1,CSATTLYQETQYF,TGCAGTGCGACTACATTGTACCAAGAGACCCAGTACTTC
.,TRBJ1-2,.,TRBV6-1,CASSEGTRAGGYTF,TGTGCCAGCAGTGAAGGAACCAGGGCTGGTGGCTACACCTTC
.,TRBJ1-4,.,TRBV20-1,CSAIEAATNEKLFF,TGCAGTGCAATAGAGGCCGCAACTAATGAAAAACTGTTTTTT
.,TRBJ2-7,TRBD1,TRBV10-3,CAISDRDRAYEQYF,TGTGCCATCAGTGACCGGGACAGGGCCTACGAGCAGTACTTC
.,TRBJ1-2,.,TRBV20-1,CSVPRQNYGYTF,TGCAGTGTCCCCCGTCAGAACTATGGCTACACCTTC
.,TRBJ1-5,.,TRBV10-3,CAISESIQRAGQPQHF,TGTGCCATCAGTGAGTCGATACAGAGGGCAGGTCAGCCCCAGCATTTT
.,TRBJ2-3,TRBD2,TRBV29-1,CSVKRGGTDTQYF,TGCAGCGTTAAGCGGGGGGGCACAGATACGCAGTATTTT
.,TRBJ2-7,TRBD1,TRBV20-1,CSATRQGVYEQYF,TGCAGTGCGACCCGACAGGGGGTCTACGAGCAGTACTTC
.,TRBJ2-7,.,TRBV5-1,CASSREPLSYNEQYF,TGCGCCAGCAGCAGGGAGCCGCTCTCCTACAATGAGCAGTACTTC
.,TRBJ2-1,TRBD1,TRBV6-2/TRBV6-3,CASSNYGTGGYNEQFF,TGTGCCAGCAGCAATTACGGGACAGGGGGCTACAATGAGCAGTTCTTC
.,TRBJ2-7,.,TRBV5-1,CASSLASGLSSYNEQYF,TGTGCCAGCAGCTTGGCAAGCGGTCTTAGCTCCTACAATGAGCAGTACTTC
.,TRBJ2-3,.,TRBV5-1,CASSSTIDTQYF,TGCGCCAGCAGCTCGACAATAGATACGCAGTATTTT
few,TRBJ1-5,.,TRBV20-1,CSARVGDQPQHF,TGCAGTGCTAGAGTAGGGGACCAGCCCCAGCATTTT
few,TRBJ2-2,.,TRBV12-3/TRBV12-4,CASASGTTGELFF,TGTGCCAGCGCCTCCGGGACCACCGGGGAGCTGTTTTTT
.,TRBJ2-3,.,TRBV11-2,CASSLADTTQYF,TGTGCCAGCAGCTTAGCAGACACTACGCAGTATTTT
.,TRBJ2-3,TRBD2,TRBV3-1,CASSLGRAGVGTQYF,TGTGCCAGCAGCCTTGGACGAGCGGGAGTTGGTACGCAGTATTTT
.,TRBJ2-1,.,TRBV5-1,CASSLVPGDNEQFF,TGCGCCAGCAGCTTGGTCCCCGGGGACAATGAGCAGTTCTTC
many,TRBJ2-5,.,TRBV12-3/TRBV12-4,CASSPRQGWETQYF,TGTGCCAGCAGCCCCCGTCAGGGTTGGGAGACCCAGTACTTC
many,TRBJ2-3,.,TRBV5-1,CASSLGGLTDTQYF,TGTGCCAGCAGCTTAGGCGGCCTCACAGATACGCAGTATTTT
once,TRBJ1-5,.,TRBV12-3/TRBV12-4,CASNQGGGVQPQHF,TGTGCCAGCAACCAAGGCGGGGGCGTGCAGCCCCAGCATTTT
many,TRBJ2-1,.,TRBV3-1,CASSPFGPDEQFF,TGTGCCAGCAGCCCCTTCGGTCCGGACGAACAGTTCTTC
.,TRBJ1-5,.,TRBV27,CASSFPGRDQPQHF,TGTGCCAGCAGTTTTCCAGGGCGTGATCAGCCCCAGCATTTT
many,TRBJ2-1,TRBD1,TRBV7-2,CASSSSRDRIHHPFF,TGTGCCAGCAGCTCCTCCCGGGACAGAATACACCACCCGTTCTTC
few,TRBJ1-5,.,TRBV6-6,CASSPGRSPYSNQPQHF,TGTGCCAGCAGTCCGGGGAGGTCTCCCTATAGCAATCAGCCCCAGCATTTT
.,TRBJ2-5,.,TRBV6-2/TRBV6-3,CASSSVVGDQETQYF,TGTGCCAGCAGTTCCGTGGTAGGGGATCAAGAGACCCAGTACTTC
few,TRBJ1-5,TRBD1,TRBV7-2,CASSLMGQGNQPQHF,TGTGCCAGCAGCTTAATGGGACAGGGTAACCAGCCCCAGCATTTT
.,TRBJ2-7,.,TRBV29-1,CSAAWGPYEQYF,TGCAGCGCGGCATGGGGTCCCTACGAGCAGTACTTC
.,TRBJ2-7,TRBD2,TRBV7-6,CASSQRLAGELRYF,TGTGCCAGCAGCCAAAGACTAGCGGGGGAACTACGGTACTTC
.,TRBJ2-7,TRBD2,TRBV14,CASSQGRLAGEQYF,TGTGCCAGCAGCCAAGGCAGACTAGCGGGCGAGCAGTACTTC
few,TRBJ2-2,.,TRBV5-1,CASSPGPYKGGGELFF,TGCGCCAGCAGCCCTGGACCTTACAAGGGAGGAGGGGAGCTGTTTTTT
many,TRBJ2-1,.,TRBV27,CASSSPISSYNEQFF,TGTGCCAGCAGTTCGCCTATTAGCTCCTACAATGAGCAGTTCTTC
.,TRBJ1-1,.,TRBV14,CASSQVRGSTEAFF,TGTGCCAGCAGCCAAGTTAGAGGGAGTACTGAAGCTTTCTTT
.,TRBJ2-3,.,TRBV9,CASSPFRTSTDTQYF,TGTGCCAGCAGCCCCTTTAGGACTAGCACAGATACGCAGTATTTT
few,TRBJ2-3,.,TRBV29-1,CSVGRSPIPDTQYF,TGCAGCGTCGGAAGGTCACCGATCCCAGATACGCAGTATTTT
.,TRBJ1-6,.,TRBV20-1,CSAHSTPNSPLHF,TGCAGTGCTCATTCTACACCCAATTCACCCCTCCACTTT
many,TRBJ1-2,TRBD1,TRBV20-1,CSARAVDRVTGYTF,TGCAGTGCTAGAGCAGTGGACAGGGTGACTGGCTACACCTTC
.,TRBJ2-7,.,TRBV5-1,CASSLGTDGTYEQYF,TGCGCCAGCAGCTTGGGGACGGATGGTACCTACGAGCAGTACTTC
many,TRBJ2-6,.,TRBV9,CASSVGGQLNSGANVLTF,TGTGCCAGCAGCGTAGGTGGGCAGCTAAACTCTGGGGCCAACGTCCTGACTTTC
many,TRBJ1-6,.,TRBV10-3,CAISESGRNPNSPLHF,TGTGCCATCAGTGAGTCGGGCCGCAACCCAAATTCACCCCTCCACTTT
.,TRBJ2-2,.,TRBV24-1,CATRGSRATGELFF,TGTGCCACCAGGGGGTCGCGAGCCACCGGGGAGCTGTTTTTT
few,TRBJ2-5,.,TRBV20-1,CSARDPVSYEQYF,TGCAGTGCTAGAGACCCCGTATCGTATGAGCAGTACTTC
many,TRBJ2-5,.,TRBV12-3/TRBV12-4,CASSSSGSGVGGGQYF,TGTGCCAGCAGTTCATCAGGGTCTGGGGTGGGTGGTGGGCAGTACTTC
few,TRBJ1-1,.,TRBV5-1,CASSFSPQRNTEAFF,TGCGCCAGCAGCTTTTCCCCCCAGAGGAACACTGAAGCTTTCTTT
.,TRBJ1-2,.,TRBV11-1,CASTLDRRNRASGYTF,TGTGCCAGCACCCTCGACCGACGCAATAGGGCGTCTGGCTACACCTTC
.,TRBJ2-3,TRBD2,TRBV7-2,CASSLAGLAGGRSDTQYF,TGTGCCAGCAGCTTAGCCGGACTAGCGGGGGGGCGGTCAGATACGCAGTATTTT
.,TRBJ2-2,.,TRBV5-1,CASSQDSTNTGELFF,TGCGCCAGCAGCCAAGACAGTACGAACACCGGGGAGCTGTTTTTT
.,TRBJ2-7,TRBD1,TRBV10-3,CAIRPGTASSYEQYF,TGTGCCATCAGGCCCGGGACAGCAAGCTCCTACGAGCAGTACTTC
.,TRBJ2-5,.,TRBV29-1,CSVEPGGGKTQYF,TGCAGCGTTGAGCCCGGGGGAGGAAAGACCCAGTACTTC
few,TRBJ1-4,.,TRBV29-1,CSVAFFEKLFF,TGCAGCGTTGCCTTCTTTGAAAAACTGTTTTTT
.,TRBJ2-7,TRBD2,TRBV2,CASSKAGATSYEQYF,TGTGCCAGCAGTAAAGCGGGGGCCACGTCCTACGAGCAGTACTTC
.,TRBJ2-5,TRBD1,TRBV5-1,CASSVETGKTQYF,TGCGCCAGCAGCGTGGAGACAGGGAAGACCCAGTACTTC
few,TRBJ2-2,TRBD1,TRBV5-1,CASSPGQATNTGELFF,TGCGCCAGCAGCCCTGGACAGGCGACGAACACCGGGGAGCTGTTTTTT
many,TRBJ2-5,.,TRBV20-1,CSAISGGAWETQYF,TGCAGTGCTATTAGTGGGGGGGCTTGGGAGACCCAGTACTTC
many,TRBJ2-3,.,TRBV12-3/TRBV12-4,CASRTTGTDTQYF,TGTGCCAGCAGGACCACTGGGACAGATACGCAGTATTTT
.,TRBJ2-1,TRBD2,TRBV28,CASSSPLAGGTYNEQFF,TGTGCCAGCAGTTCACCACTAGCGGGCGGCACCTACAATGAGCAGTTCTTC
many,TRBJ2-1,.,TRBV7-8,CASRPSPYNEQFF,TGTGCCAGCAGACCATCCCCCTACAATGAGCAGTTCTTC
few,TRBJ2-1,.,TRBV12-3/TRBV12-4,CASRPGQGGDYNEQFF,TGTGCCAGCAGGCCCGGGCAGGGGGGAGACTACAATGAGCAGTTCTTC
.,TRBJ2-5,TRBD1,TRBV6-5,CASSYETGGRETQYF,TGTGCCAGCAGTTACGAGACAGGGGGACGAGAGACCCAGTACTTC
.,TRBJ1-2,.,TRBV12-3/TRBV12-4,CASSILAGVNYGYTF,TGTGCCAGCAGCATTCTAGCGGGGGTTAACTATGGCTACACCTTC
.,TRBJ2-7,TRBD1,TRBV15,CATSRDNTPDRSPYEQYF,TGTGCCACCAGCAGAGATAATACCCCGGACAGGTCCCCCTACGAGCAGTACTTC